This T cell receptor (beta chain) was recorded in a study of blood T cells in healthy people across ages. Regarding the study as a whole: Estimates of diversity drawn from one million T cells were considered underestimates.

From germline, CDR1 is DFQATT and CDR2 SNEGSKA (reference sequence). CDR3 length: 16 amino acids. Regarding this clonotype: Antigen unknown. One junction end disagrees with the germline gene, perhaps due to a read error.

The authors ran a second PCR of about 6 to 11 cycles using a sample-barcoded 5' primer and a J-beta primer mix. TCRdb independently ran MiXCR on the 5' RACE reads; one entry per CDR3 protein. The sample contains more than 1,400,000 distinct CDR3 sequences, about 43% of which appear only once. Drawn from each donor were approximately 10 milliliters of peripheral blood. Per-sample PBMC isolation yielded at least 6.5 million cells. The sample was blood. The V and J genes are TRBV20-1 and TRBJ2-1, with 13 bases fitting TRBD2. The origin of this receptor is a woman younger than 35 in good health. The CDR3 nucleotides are TGCAGTGCTAGAGTTGGGACTAGCGGGAAATACAATGAGCAGTCCTTC. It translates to CSARVGTSGKYNEQSF.